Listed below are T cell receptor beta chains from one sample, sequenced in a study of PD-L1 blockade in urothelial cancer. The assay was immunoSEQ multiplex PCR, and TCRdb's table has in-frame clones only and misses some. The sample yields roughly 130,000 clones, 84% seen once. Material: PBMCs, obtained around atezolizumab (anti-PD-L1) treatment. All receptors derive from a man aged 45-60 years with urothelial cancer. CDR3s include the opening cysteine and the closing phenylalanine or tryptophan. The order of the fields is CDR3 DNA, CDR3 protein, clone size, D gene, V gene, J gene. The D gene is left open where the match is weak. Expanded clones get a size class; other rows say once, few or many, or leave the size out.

cdr3_nt: TGTGCCAGCAGCCGACAGGGGGCGGCTGAAAAACTGTTTTTT
cdr3_aa: CASSRQGAAEKLFF
clone_size: -
d_call: TRBD1
v_call: TRBV7-9
j_call: TRBJ1-4

cdr3_nt: TGTGCCAGCAGTCTCAAGATATTAGCGGGAGGGCCCGAGCAGTACTTC
cdr3_aa: CASSLKILAGGPEQYF
clone_size: few
d_call: TRBD2
v_call: TRBV28
j_call: TRBJ2-7

cdr3_nt: TGTGCCAGCACCCAGGGGGTCGGCAACACTGAAGCTTTCTTT
cdr3_aa: CASTQGVGNTEAFF
clone_size: -
d_call: TRBD1
v_call: TRBV28
j_call: TRBJ1-1

cdr3_nt: TGTGCCAGCAGCCCGCGGACTAGCGGGAGCGATGGTTCTGGCAATGAGCAGTTCTTC
cdr3_aa: CASSPRTSGSDGSGNEQFF
clone_size: -
d_call: TRBD2
v_call: TRBV7-2
j_call: TRBJ2-1

cdr3_nt: TGTGCCAGCAGCGGGACAGGGTCATGGGAGACCCAGTACTTC
cdr3_aa: CASSGTGSWETQYF
clone_size: -
d_call: TRBD1
v_call: TRBV2
j_call: TRBJ2-5

cdr3_nt: TGTGCCAGCTCACAACAGGGAAGGGGTCAAGAGACCCAGTACTTC
cdr3_aa: CASSQQGRGQETQYF
clone_size: -
d_call: -
v_call: TRBV18
j_call: TRBJ2-5

cdr3_nt: TGTGCCAGCTTAGACTATGGCTACACCTTC
cdr3_aa: CASLDYGYTF
clone_size: once
d_call: -
v_call: TRBV6-6
j_call: TRBJ1-2

cdr3_nt: TGTGCCAGCAGTTTAACGGGGGGTTATGGCTACACCTTC
cdr3_aa: CASSLTGGYGYTF
clone_size: -
d_call: -
v_call: TRBV28
j_call: TRBJ1-2

cdr3_nt: TGTGCCAGCAGTTATGTGACTGGCTATGGCTACACCTTC
cdr3_aa: CASSYVTGYGYTF
clone_size: once
d_call: -
v_call: TRBV6-5
j_call: TRBJ1-2

cdr3_nt: TGTGCCAGCAGCCCGGGACAGTTAGGGGAGCTGTTTTTT
cdr3_aa: CASSPGQLGELFF
clone_size: -
d_call: TRBD1
v_call: TRBV5-4
j_call: TRBJ2-2

cdr3_nt: TGTGCCGCCAGGGCGGGGGTGGGAGAGACCCAGTACTTC
cdr3_aa: CAARAGVGETQYF
clone_size: -
d_call: TRBD2
v_call: TRBV10-3
j_call: TRBJ2-5

cdr3_nt: TGTGCCAGCTTCGGACAGGGGAGCTACACCTTC
cdr3_aa: CASFGQGSYTF
clone_size: few
d_call: TRBD1
v_call: TRBV2
j_call: TRBJ1-2

cdr3_nt: TGTGCCAGCAGTTTTCGAGAGACTTACTACGAGCAGTACTTC
cdr3_aa: CASSFRETYYEQYF
clone_size: -
d_call: -
v_call: TRBV27
j_call: TRBJ2-7

cdr3_nt: TGTGCCAGCAGCGCGACAACTAGTGAAACAGATACGCAGTATTTT
cdr3_aa: CASSATTSETDTQYF
clone_size: once
d_call: -
v_call: TRBV9
j_call: TRBJ2-3

cdr3_nt: TGCAGTGCCGGGAACTATGGCTACACCTTC
cdr3_aa: CSAGNYGYTF
clone_size: -
d_call: -
v_call: TRBV20-1
j_call: TRBJ1-2

cdr3_nt: TGTGCCAGCAGCGTGCAGGGCCACGAGCAGTACTTC
cdr3_aa: CASSVQGHEQYF
clone_size: -
d_call: -
v_call: TRBV7-9
j_call: TRBJ2-7

cdr3_nt: TGTGCCAGCAGGACCGGGGGGTCAGGGGCGACCAATGAGCAGTTCTTC
cdr3_aa: CASRTGGSGATNEQFF
clone_size: once
d_call: -
v_call: TRBV5-6
j_call: TRBJ2-1

cdr3_nt: TGTGCCAGCAGACTAGCGGGGCTGAGCTCCTACGAGCAGTACTTC
cdr3_aa: CASRLAGLSSYEQYF
clone_size: -
d_call: TRBD2
v_call: TRBV6-5
j_call: TRBJ2-7

cdr3_nt: TGTGCCAGCAGCTTAGGGGCGGGATTCGCCTACGAGCAGTACTTC
cdr3_aa: CASSLGAGFAYEQYF
clone_size: -
d_call: -
v_call: TRBV11-2
j_call: TRBJ2-7

cdr3_nt: TGTGCCAGCTCACCACCGGGGACTAGCGGGAGAGACAATGAGCAGTTCTTC
cdr3_aa: CASSPPGTSGRDNEQFF
clone_size: -
d_call: TRBD2
v_call: TRBV18
j_call: TRBJ2-1

cdr3_nt: TGTGCCAGCAGCCCCCACCCCTACAGGGTAGCGAACACTGAAGCTTTCTTT
cdr3_aa: CASSPHPYRVANTEAFF
clone_size: -
d_call: -
v_call: TRBV7-3
j_call: TRBJ1-1

cdr3_nt: TGTGCCAGCAGCTTAGCGGCGCGGGAGCTCGCCTACGAGCAGTACTTC
cdr3_aa: CASSLAARELAYEQYF
clone_size: -
d_call: TRBD2
v_call: TRBV7-2
j_call: TRBJ2-7

cdr3_nt: TGTGCCAGCAGCGAAACGGGGACCGGGGAGCTGTTTTTT
cdr3_aa: CASSETGTGELFF
clone_size: -
d_call: -
v_call: TRBV9
j_call: TRBJ2-2

cdr3_nt: TGTGCCAGCAGCCAATGGAGGAGCTCCTACGAGCAGTACTTC
cdr3_aa: CASSQWRSSYEQYF
clone_size: -
d_call: -
v_call: TRBV14
j_call: TRBJ2-7

cdr3_nt: TGTGCCAGCAGCTTAGGAGGGTATGAGACCCAGTACTTC
cdr3_aa: CASSLGGYETQYF
clone_size: few
d_call: -
v_call: TRBV7-2
j_call: TRBJ2-5

cdr3_nt: TGTGCCAGCAGTTTAGGGGGAGCGGGTAATGAAAAACTGTTTTTT
cdr3_aa: CASSLGGAGNEKLFF
clone_size: -
d_call: -
v_call: TRBV28
j_call: TRBJ1-4

cdr3_nt: TGTGCCAGCAGTATGGAGGGTACTGTCTTTAGCTACACCTTC
cdr3_aa: CASSMEGTVFSYTF
clone_size: -
d_call: -
v_call: TRBV6-5
j_call: TRBJ1-2

cdr3_nt: TGTGCCAGTAGTATGGTTTTTTTGGACAGGGGGCGCGGAGACGAGCAGTACTTC
cdr3_aa: CASSMVFLDRGRGDEQYF
clone_size: -
d_call: TRBD1
v_call: TRBV19
j_call: TRBJ2-7

cdr3_nt: TGTGCCAGCAGCACCTTTGACAGGGGGCGAAACACCATATATTTT
cdr3_aa: CASSTFDRGRNTIYF
clone_size: -
d_call: TRBD1
v_call: TRBV11-2
j_call: TRBJ1-3

cdr3_nt: TGTGCCAGCAGCCAGGCCGGGACACCTCGGAGTGAAGCTTTCTTT
cdr3_aa: CASSQAGTPRSEAFF
clone_size: -
d_call: -
v_call: TRBV14
j_call: TRBJ1-1

cdr3_nt: TGTGCCAGCAGTCAGGGCCATGAGCAGTTCTTC
cdr3_aa: CASSQGHEQFF
clone_size: -
d_call: -
v_call: TRBV6-5
j_call: TRBJ2-1

cdr3_nt: TGTGCCAGCAGTCGGGAGGTCTCCTACGAGCAGTACTTC
cdr3_aa: CASSREVSYEQYF
clone_size: -
d_call: TRBD2
v_call: TRBV6-5
j_call: TRBJ2-7

cdr3_nt: TGTGCCAGCATCCCCGGGGCTAGCGGGAGGGCCGGCGAGCAGTACTTC
cdr3_aa: CASIPGASGRAGEQYF
clone_size: -
d_call: TRBD2
v_call: TRBV5-5
j_call: TRBJ2-7

cdr3_nt: TGTGCCAGCAGACAGACAGGGCAGAACACTGAAGCTTTCTTT
cdr3_aa: CASRQTGQNTEAFF
clone_size: -
d_call: TRBD1
v_call: TRBV6-4
j_call: TRBJ1-1

cdr3_nt: TGTGCCAGCAGTTATTCAGGAAGTGGAAACACCATATATTTT
cdr3_aa: CASSYSGSGNTIYF
clone_size: -
d_call: -
v_call: TRBV6-6
j_call: TRBJ1-3

cdr3_nt: TGCGCCAGCAGTCAATCTAGGACAGGGGCCCCCTCGCGCGAGCAGTACTTC
cdr3_aa: CASSQSRTGAPSREQYF
clone_size: -
d_call: TRBD1
v_call: TRBV23-1
j_call: TRBJ2-7

cdr3_nt: TGTGCCAGCCTCCGGGGGACAGGGGAGATGAGCACAGATACGCAGTATTTT
cdr3_aa: CASLRGTGEMSTDTQYF
clone_size: few
d_call: TRBD1
v_call: TRBV7-9
j_call: TRBJ2-3

cdr3_nt: TGTGCCAGCAGTTTTAGCGGGAAGGGCTTTGGGGAGACCCAGTACTTC
cdr3_aa: CASSFSGKGFGETQYF
clone_size: -
d_call: TRBD2
v_call: TRBV6-5
j_call: TRBJ2-5

cdr3_nt: TGTGCTAGCAGCCCGACAGGGGGGTCGGAGACCCAGTACTTC
cdr3_aa: CASSPTGGSETQYF
clone_size: -
d_call: TRBD1
v_call: TRBV7-7
j_call: TRBJ2-5

cdr3_nt: TGTGCTAGCAGCCGAGGACAGGGGCTGTTCTTC
cdr3_aa: CASSRGQGLFF
clone_size: -
d_call: TRBD1
v_call: TRBV7-7
j_call: TRBJ2-1

cdr3_nt: TGTGCCAGCAGCCTTTACCAACAGGGGTTTGGGGAAAAACTGTTTTTT
cdr3_aa: CASSLYQQGFGEKLFF
clone_size: -
d_call: TRBD1
v_call: TRBV6-6
j_call: TRBJ1-4

cdr3_nt: TGTGCCAGCAGCCCGAGTAGGGAGGCCGGGGAGCTGTTTTTT
cdr3_aa: CASSPSREAGELFF
clone_size: once
d_call: -
v_call: TRBV7-3
j_call: TRBJ2-2

cdr3_nt: TGTGCCAGCAGTTTTCTTGGGCTGAACACTGAAGCTTTCTTT
cdr3_aa: CASSFLGLNTEAFF
clone_size: -
d_call: -
v_call: TRBV28
j_call: TRBJ1-1

cdr3_nt: TGTGCCAGCAGCTTAGGACAGCACAATGAGCAGTTCTTC
cdr3_aa: CASSLGQHNEQFF
clone_size: -
d_call: -
v_call: TRBV7-3
j_call: TRBJ2-1

cdr3_nt: TGTGCCAGCAGCCAATTAGCGGGAGTTGGGACCCAGTACTTC
cdr3_aa: CASSQLAGVGTQYF
clone_size: -
d_call: TRBD2
v_call: TRBV14
j_call: TRBJ2-5

cdr3_nt: TGTGCCAGCAGCACCGGGAGGGCCTTTCATAATGAGCAGTTCTTC
cdr3_aa: CASSTGRAFHNEQFF
clone_size: -
d_call: TRBD2
v_call: TRBV7-8
j_call: TRBJ2-1

cdr3_nt: TGTGCCAGTAGTATAGCCCTTTCCGGGACAGGGTCCTACGAGCAGTACTTC
cdr3_aa: CASSIALSGTGSYEQYF
clone_size: -
d_call: TRBD1
v_call: TRBV19
j_call: TRBJ2-7

cdr3_nt: TGCGCCAGCAGTCCGTCAACGGGAGAAGAGACCCAGTACTTC
cdr3_aa: CASSPSTGEETQYF
clone_size: -
d_call: -
v_call: TRBV5-1
j_call: TRBJ2-5